The sequence of this T cell receptor (beta chain) was determined in a study of blood T cell repertoires in COVID-19. Study information: The United States, Italy and Spain were the sources of the acute and convalescent COVID-19 samples.

Germline V lookup: CDR1 SNHLY, CDR2 FYNNEI. Trimming stripped 11 bases from V and 3 bases from J, with 10 bases between. The CDR3 sequence is 12 residues long. Profiling relied on immunoSEQ multiplex PCR, and the TCRdb table lists in-frame clones only, not all of them. The sample carries 150,000 to 250,000 clones, 70% to 85% recorded once. The receptor's source is a human donor with acute or convalescent COVID-19. The donor label of this sample is uncertain. The sample was peripheral blood. V is TRBV2 and J is TRBJ1-4; D remains unclear. CDR3 residues: CAGRISNEKLFF. The CDR3 region has the DNA TGTGCCGGCCGAATTTCTAATGAAAAACTGTTTTTT.